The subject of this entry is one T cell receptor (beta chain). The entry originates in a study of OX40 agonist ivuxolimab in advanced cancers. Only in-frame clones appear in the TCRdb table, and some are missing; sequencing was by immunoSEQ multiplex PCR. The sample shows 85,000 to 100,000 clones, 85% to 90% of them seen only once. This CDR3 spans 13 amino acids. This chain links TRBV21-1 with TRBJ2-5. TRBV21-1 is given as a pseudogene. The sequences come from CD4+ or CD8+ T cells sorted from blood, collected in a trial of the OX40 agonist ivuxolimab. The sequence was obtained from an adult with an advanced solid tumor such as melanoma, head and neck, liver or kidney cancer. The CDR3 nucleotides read TGTGCCACGATACGGGCAGGTCAAGAGACCCAGTACTTC. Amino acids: CATIRAGQETQYF.